The following is a TCR beta chain sequence with its context. These data originate in a study of monozygotic twins with inflammatory bowel disease. TCRdb re-called the 5' RACE reads and shows each CDR3 protein once, DNA omitted. There are approximately 120,000 distinct CDR3 sequences in the sample, with approximately 13% held by the top ten. This CDR3 comprises 13 residues. Per the germline V gene, CDR1 is MDHEN and CDR2 is SYDVKM. J is TRBJ2-7 and V is TRBV28; the TCRdb D gene call, TRBD1, has no DNA to confirm it. The sample was blood. The sequence came from a human donor with ulcerative colitis or Crohn's disease, or a healthy co-twin of an affected twin (not recorded which). This chain's CDR3 is CASHGQGGYEQYF.